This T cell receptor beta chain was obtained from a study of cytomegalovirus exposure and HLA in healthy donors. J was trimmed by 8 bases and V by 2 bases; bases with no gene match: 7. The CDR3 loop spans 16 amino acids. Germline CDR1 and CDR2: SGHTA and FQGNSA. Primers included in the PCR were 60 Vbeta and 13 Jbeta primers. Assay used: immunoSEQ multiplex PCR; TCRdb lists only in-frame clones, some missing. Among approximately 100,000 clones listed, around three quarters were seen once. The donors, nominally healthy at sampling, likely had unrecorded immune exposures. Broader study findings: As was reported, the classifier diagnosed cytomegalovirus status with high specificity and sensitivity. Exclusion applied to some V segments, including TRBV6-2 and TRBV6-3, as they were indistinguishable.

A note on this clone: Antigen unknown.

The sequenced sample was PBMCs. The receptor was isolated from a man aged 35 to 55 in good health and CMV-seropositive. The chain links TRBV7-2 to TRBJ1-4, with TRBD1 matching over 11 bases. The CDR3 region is CASSLWTGGIVEKLFF. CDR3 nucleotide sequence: TGTGCCAGCAGCTTATGGACAGGGGGCATAGTGGAAAAACTGTTTTTT. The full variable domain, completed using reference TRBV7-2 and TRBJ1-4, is GAGVSQSPSNKVTEKGKDVELRCDPISGHTALYWYRQSLGQGLEFLIYFQGNSAPDKSGLPSDRFSAERTGGSVSTLTIQRTQQEDSAVYLCASSLWTGGIVEKLFFGSGTQLSVL.